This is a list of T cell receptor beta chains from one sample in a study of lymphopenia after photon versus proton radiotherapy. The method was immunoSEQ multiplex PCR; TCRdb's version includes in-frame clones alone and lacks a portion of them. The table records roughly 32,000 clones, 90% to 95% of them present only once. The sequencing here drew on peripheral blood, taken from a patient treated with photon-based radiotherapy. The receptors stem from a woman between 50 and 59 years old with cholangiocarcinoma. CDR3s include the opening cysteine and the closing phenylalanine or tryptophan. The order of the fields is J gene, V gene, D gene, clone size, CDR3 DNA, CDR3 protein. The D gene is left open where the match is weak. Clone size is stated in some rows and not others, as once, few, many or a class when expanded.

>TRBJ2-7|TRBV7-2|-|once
TGTGCCAGCAGCACCGGGACAATGAGCCACGAGCAGTACTTC
CASSTGTMSHEQYF
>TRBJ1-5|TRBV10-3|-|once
TGTGCCATCAGAGAGGGATACGGGGATCAGCCCCAGCATTTT
CAIREGYGDQPQHF
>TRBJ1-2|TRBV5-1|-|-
TGCGCCAGCAGCTTAGGGGAGGCAGCCTATGGCTACACCTTC
CASSLGEAAYGYTF
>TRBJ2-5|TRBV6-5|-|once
TGTGCCAGCCGACCTACGGTGGGAGAGACCCAGTACTTC
CASRPTVGETQYF
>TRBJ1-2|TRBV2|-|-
TGTGCCAGCAGAACAATACAGAGTAACTATGGCTACACCTTC
CASRTIQSNYGYTF
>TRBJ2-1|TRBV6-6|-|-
TGTGCCAGCCAGTACTCCTCCTACAATGAGCAGTTCTTC
CASQYSSYNEQFF
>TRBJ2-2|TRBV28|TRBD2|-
TGTGCCTGTGACGGGGGGGCACGCGCCGGGGAGCTGTTTTTT
CACDGGARAGELFF
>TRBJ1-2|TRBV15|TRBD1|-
TGTGCCACCAGCAGAGGCGGGACAGGGTCTGGTGGCTACACCTTC
CATSRGGTGSGGYTF
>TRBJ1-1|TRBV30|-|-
TGTGCCTGGAACAGGGTAATCACTGAAGCTTTCTTT
CAWNRVITEAFF
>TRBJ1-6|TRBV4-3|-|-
TGCGCCAGCAGCCAGCATCCGGGGTCACCCCTCCACTTT
CASSQHPGSPLHF
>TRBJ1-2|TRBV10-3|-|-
TGTGCCATCAGCCCCGACGGGAACTATGGCTACACCTTC
CAISPDGNYGYTF
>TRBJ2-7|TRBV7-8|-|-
TGTGCCAGCAGCTTAGAGTTCCACGAGCAGTACTTC
CASSLEFHEQYF
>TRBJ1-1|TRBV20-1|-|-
TGCAGTGCAGACAGTCGGACTGAAGCTTTCTTT
CSADSRTEAFF
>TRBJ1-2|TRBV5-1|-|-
TGCGCCAGCAGCTTGCCCGGCTTC
CASSLPGF
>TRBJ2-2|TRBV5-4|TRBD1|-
TGTGCCAGCAGCTCCGGGACAGGGGTTAGGAACACCGGGGAGCTGTTTTTT
CASSSGTGVRNTGELFF
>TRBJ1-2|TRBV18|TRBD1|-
TGTGCCAGCTCACCTATGGGACAGGGATATGGCTACACCTTC
CASSPMGQGYGYTF
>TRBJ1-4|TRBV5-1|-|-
TGCGCCAGCAGCTTCAGGGATTTTAATGAAAAACTGTTTTTT
CASSFRDFNEKLFF
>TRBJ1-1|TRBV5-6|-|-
TGTGCCAGCAGCTTATATACAGGGCCGAACACTGAAGCTTTCTTT
CASSLYTGPNTEAFF
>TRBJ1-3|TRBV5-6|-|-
TGTGCCAGCAGCTTGTTCGGGGGCTCTGGAAACACCATATATTTT
CASSLFGGSGNTIYF
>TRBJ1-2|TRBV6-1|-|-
TGTGCCAGCAGCGTGACGGTGGGCGGAAGTGGCTACACCTTC
CASSVTVGGSGYTF
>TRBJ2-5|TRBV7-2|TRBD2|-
TGTGCCAGCAGCCCCGGGACTAGCGGGGGAGCGACCCAGTACTTC
CASSPGTSGGATQYF
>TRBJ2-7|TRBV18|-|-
TGTGCCAGCTCACCACCGGCAGTAAACTACGAGCAGTACTTC
CASSPPAVNYEQYF
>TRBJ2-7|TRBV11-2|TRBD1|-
TGTGCCAGCACCATGACAGGGGCTCCCCACGAGCAGTACTTC
CASTMTGAPHEQYF
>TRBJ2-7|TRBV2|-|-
TGTGCCAGCGGGCGGAGCTCCTACGAGCAGTACTTC
CASGRSSYEQYF
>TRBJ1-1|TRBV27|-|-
TGTGCCAGCAGTTTACCCCCGTACACTGAAGCTTTCTTT
CASSLPPYTEAFF
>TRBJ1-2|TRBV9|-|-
TGTGCCAGCAGCGTGGGGCGGGGACGAGACTATGGCTACACCTTC
CASSVGRGRDYGYTF
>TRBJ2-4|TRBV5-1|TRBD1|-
TGCGCCAGCAGCTTGGGGACAGGCAAAAACATTCAGTACTTC
CASSLGTGKNIQYF
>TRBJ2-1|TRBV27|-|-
TGTGCCAGCAGTTTGGGTACTGGGCCCGTCGGCTTCAATGAGCAGTTCTTC
CASSLGTGPVGFNEQFF
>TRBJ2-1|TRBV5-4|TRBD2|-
TGTGCCAGCAGACCGACCCTAGCGGGGGGCACGAGCTCCTACAATGAGCAGTTCTTC
CASRPTLAGGTSSYNEQFF
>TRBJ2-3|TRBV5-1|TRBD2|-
TGCGCCAGCAGCAACGGGACTAGCAGGGATACGCAGTATTTT
CASSNGTSRDTQYF
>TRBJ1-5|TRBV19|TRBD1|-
TGTGCCGTAGGGACAGCTTTCAATCAGCCCCAGCATTTT
CAVGTAFNQPQHF
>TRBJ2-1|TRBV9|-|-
TGTGCCAGCAGCGGGGGCCTTAGCTCCTACAATGAGCAGTTCTTC
CASSGGLSSYNEQFF
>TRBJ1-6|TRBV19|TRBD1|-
TGTGCCAGTAGTCCCCGCCCTCCCGCGGGACAGATTAATTCACCCCTCCACTTT
CASSPRPPAGQINSPLHF
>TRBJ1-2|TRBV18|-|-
TGTGCCAGCTCACCGAGGATCTGGGCTGGTGACTATGGCTACACCTTC
CASSPRIWAGDYGYTF